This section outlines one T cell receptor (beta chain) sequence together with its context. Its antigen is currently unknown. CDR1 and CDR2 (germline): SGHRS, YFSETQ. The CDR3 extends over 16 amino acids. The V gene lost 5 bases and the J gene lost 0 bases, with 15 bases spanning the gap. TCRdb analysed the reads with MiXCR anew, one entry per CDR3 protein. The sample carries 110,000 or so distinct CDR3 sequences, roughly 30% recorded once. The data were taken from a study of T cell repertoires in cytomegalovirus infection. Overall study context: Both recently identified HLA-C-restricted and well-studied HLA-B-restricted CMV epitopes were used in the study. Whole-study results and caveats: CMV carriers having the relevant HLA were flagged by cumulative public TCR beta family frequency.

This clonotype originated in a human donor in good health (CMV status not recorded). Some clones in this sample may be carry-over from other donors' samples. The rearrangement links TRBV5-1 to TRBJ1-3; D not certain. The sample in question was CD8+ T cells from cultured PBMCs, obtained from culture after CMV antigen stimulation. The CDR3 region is CASSRYSWSSGNTIYF. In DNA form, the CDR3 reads TGCGCCAGCAGTCGATACAGCTGGAGCTCTGGAAACACCATATATTTT.